This T cell receptor beta chain is drawn from a study of cytomegalovirus exposure and HLA in healthy donors. Study-wide results and caveats: Rare sequences made up most TCRs, while some public TCRs were found in many donors.

Here immunoSEQ multiplex PCR was the method, and the copy in TCRdb shows in-frame clones only, minus some. The sample records approximately 44,000 clones, approximately 85% being singletons. The CDR3 has 15 residues. Trimming took 5 bases from V and 4 from J; bases not matched to a gene: 9. CDR1 SGHAT and CDR2 FQNNGV come from the germline V gene. This clone was recorded a few times. Its specificity is unknown. Among the approximately 130 subjects of the validation cohort, separate from the 666-subject first cohort, were the donors. This rearrangement joins TRBV11-2 to TRBJ2-5, with 8 bases lining up with TRBD1. The sequence derives from a woman aged 25 to 39 in good health and CMV-seronegative. The sequencing sample was made of PBMCs. CDR3 in amino acids: CASSRITGGSETQYF. Here the CDR3 DNA reads TGTGCCAGCAGCCGTATCACAGGGGGATCAGAGACCCAGTACTTC.